Below are 11 T cell receptor beta chains sequenced from a single sample in a study of T cells in Graves' hyperthyroidism and ophthalmopathy. The investigators amplified TCR beta CDR3 regions from RNA transcripts. A set of HTBI primers served as the primers for a first-round RT-PCR of the TCR CDR3. TCRdb re-analysed the multiplex PCR reads in MiXCR, keeping a single row per CDR3 protein. Of some 440,000 distinct CDR3 sequences in the sample, approximately 14% are singletons; the top ten hold roughly 15%. The sequenced material came from blood. The receptors derive from a young woman with Graves' hyperthyroidism.

The genes are TRBV19 and TRBJ1-5; D uncertain. V was pared by 6 bases and J by 6 bases, with 18 bases between. Germline CDR1 reads LNHDA; CDR2 reads SQIVND (reference sequence). The CDR3 is 15 residues long. The CDR3 nucleotides are TGTGCCAGTAGGAATCGGGGTCCGGGCAGTCAGCCCCAGCATTTT. It codes for CASRNRGPGSQPQHF.

The V call is TRBV24-1, the J call TRBJ1-5; D gene unclear. V was pared by 3 bases and J by 0 bases, with 5 bases between. The CDR3 sequence is 14 residues long. Germline lookup yields CDR1 KGHDR and CDR2 SFDVKD. CDR3 sequence: CATSDVNSNQPQHF. CDR3 nucleotide sequence: TGTGCCACCAGTGATGTTAATAGCAATCAGCCCCAGCATTTT.

This clonotype has at least ten counts. The CDR3 loop is CASSLWGGGGGDEQYF. CDR3 nucleotide sequence: TGTGCCAGCAGCTTATGGGGCGGCGGGGGCGGCGACGAGCAGTACTTC. The chain joins TRBV11-2 to TRBJ2-7, with D perhaps matching TRBD2 (7 bases). Germline V gene data show CDR1 as SGHAT and CDR2 as FQNNGV. The CDR3 covers 16 residues. V lost 2 bases and J lost 5, with 19 bases in between.

A few counts support this clonotype. The V gene is TRBV27, the J gene TRBJ1-6; TRBD1 is a possible D gene (5 bases). V was trimmed by 2 bases and J by 7 bases, leaving 15 bases between them. The CDR3 sequence is 16 residues long. Per germline, CDR1 MNHEY and CDR2 SMNVEV (reference sequence). CDR3 sequence: CASSLAGPIRNSPLHF. The CDR3 DNA follows: TGTGCCAGCAGTTTAGCAGGGCCCATAAGGAATTCACCCCTCCACTTT.

With respect to this clonotype: One base away lies a much larger clone, so this may be a sequencing read error. No conserved phenylalanine or tryptophan is present at the end of the CDR3, so a read error is the likely explanation. The V gene is TRBV20-1, the J gene TRBJ2-3; 9 nucleotides agree with TRBD1. Germline-derived CDR1 and CDR2 are DFQATT and SNEGSKA (reference sequence). V lost 2 bases, J lost 9 bases, and 12 bases stayed unmatched. The CDR3 is made up of 15 amino acids. The CDR3 DNA is TGCAGTGCTAGAAAACCGGGACAGGGAAAGGGAACGCAGTATTGT. Amino acids: CSARKPGQGKGTQYC.

This clonotype was counted ten times or more. V and J are TRBV5-1 and TRBJ1-5; a possible D gene is TRBD1 (5 bases). V was pared by 4 bases and J by 10 bases, with 15 bases between. The germline V gene has CDR1 SGHRS and CDR2 YFSETQ. The CDR3 consists of 13 residues. The CDR3 DNA reads TGCGCCAGCAGCCGGGAGGGGATGGACCCCCAGCATTTT. As protein: CASSREGMDPQHF.

There are many counts of this clonotype. The gene calls are TRBV15 and TRBJ2-3, with D perhaps matching TRBD1 or TRBD2 (5 bases each). The CDR3 is made up of 17 amino acids. Trimming stripped 5 bases from V and 1 base from J, with 19 bases between. CDR1 LNHNV and CDR2 YYDKDF come from the germline V gene (reference sequence). CDR3 amino acids: CATSGTTGRPGTDTQYF. The CDR3 DNA is TGTGCCACCAGCGGGACGACTGGGCGGCCGGGCACAGATACGCAGTATTTT.

This clonotype occurred a few times. DNA of the CDR3: TGTGCCAGCAGTTACTCGGGGACAGGGGGCGGCGAGCAGTACTTC. It translates to CASSYSGTGGGEQYF. The chain carries TRBV6-5 and TRBJ2-7; TRBD1 matches at 12 bases. CDR3 size: 15 residues. Trimming removed 0 bases from V and 6 bases from J; junction bases left unmatched: 3. Germline CDR1 MNHEY, CDR2 SVGAGI.

The chain recombines TRBV13 with TRBJ2-7; D is undetermined. Germline V lookup: CDR1 PRHDT, CDR2 FYEKMQ (reference sequence). Trimming left V 10 bases short and J 2 bases short, with 15 bases between. The CDR3 extends over 13 amino acids. The CDR3 sequence is CATRNSITYEQYF. The CDR3 DNA is TGTGCCACAAGGAACTCGATTACCTACGAGCAGTACTTC.

This clonotype was counted ten times or more. This chain uses TRBV28 with TRBJ2-7; TRBD2 matches 7 bases. The CDR3 sequence is 15 residues long. Germline loops: CDR1 MDHEN, CDR2 SYDVKM. Trimming at V came to 2 bases and at J to 3 bases, leaving 7 bases not matched to a gene. The CDR3 region is CASSLEASGVYEQYF. Written as DNA, the CDR3 is TGTGCCAGCAGTTTAGAAGCCAGCGGGGTCTACGAGCAGTACTTC. Drawing the rest from reference TRBV28 and TRBJ2-7, the complete variable domain is DVKVTQSSRYLVKRTGEKVFLECVQDMDHENMFWYRQDPGLGLRLIYFSYDVKMKEKGDIPEGYSVSREKKERFSLILESASTNQTSMYLCASSLEASGVYEQYFGPGTRLTVT.

This clonotype was observed at least ten times. The rearrangement links TRBV6-1 to TRBJ1-5, with TRBD1 as a possible D gene (6 bases). The V and J ends lost 2 bases and 7 bases respectively, with 18 bases between them. The CDR3 is 16 residues long. CDR1 is MNHNS, CDR2 SASEGT, per germline. The chain's CDR3 is CASSEWDMRSGQPQHF. CDR3 in DNA: TGTGCCAGCAGTGAATGGGACATGCGTTCGGGGCAGCCCCAGCATTTT.